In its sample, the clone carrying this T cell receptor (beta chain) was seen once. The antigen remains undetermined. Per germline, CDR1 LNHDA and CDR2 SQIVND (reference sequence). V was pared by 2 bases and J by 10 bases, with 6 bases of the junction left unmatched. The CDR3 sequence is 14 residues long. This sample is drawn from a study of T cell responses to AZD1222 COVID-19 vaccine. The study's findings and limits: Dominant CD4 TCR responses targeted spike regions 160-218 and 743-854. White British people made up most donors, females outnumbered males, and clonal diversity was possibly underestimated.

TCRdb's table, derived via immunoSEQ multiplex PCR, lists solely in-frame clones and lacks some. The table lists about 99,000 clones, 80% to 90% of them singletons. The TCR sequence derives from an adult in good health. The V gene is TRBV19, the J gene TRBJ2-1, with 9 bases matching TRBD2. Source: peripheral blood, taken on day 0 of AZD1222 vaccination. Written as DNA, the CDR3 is TGTGCCAGTAGTATAAGTCGGACTAGCGAAGAGCAGTTCTTC. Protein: CASSISRTSEEQFF.